This entry features one TCR beta chain sequence. Here immunoSEQ multiplex PCR was the method, and the copy in TCRdb shows in-frame clones only, minus some. The sample consists of under 2,500,000 clones, approximately 96% of them appearing once. The sample comes from a study of shared clonotypes between healthy human individuals. The sample taken for sequencing was naive CD4+ T cells sorted from blood. Subset indicated: CD45RA+ positively selected. This clonotype was sampled from a man aged 18 to 29 in good health.

The CDR3 region is CASTQGVNTEAFF. CDR3 in DNA: TGTGCCAGCACCCAGGGAGTGAACACTGAAGCTTTCTTT. This chain connects TRBV6-1 to TRBJ1-1, with a possible D match to TRBD1 (5 bases). V dropped 7 bases and J dropped 0 bases, with 9 bases sitting between them. The germline CDR1 and CDR2 sequences are MNHNS and SASEGT. This CDR3 contains 13 residues.